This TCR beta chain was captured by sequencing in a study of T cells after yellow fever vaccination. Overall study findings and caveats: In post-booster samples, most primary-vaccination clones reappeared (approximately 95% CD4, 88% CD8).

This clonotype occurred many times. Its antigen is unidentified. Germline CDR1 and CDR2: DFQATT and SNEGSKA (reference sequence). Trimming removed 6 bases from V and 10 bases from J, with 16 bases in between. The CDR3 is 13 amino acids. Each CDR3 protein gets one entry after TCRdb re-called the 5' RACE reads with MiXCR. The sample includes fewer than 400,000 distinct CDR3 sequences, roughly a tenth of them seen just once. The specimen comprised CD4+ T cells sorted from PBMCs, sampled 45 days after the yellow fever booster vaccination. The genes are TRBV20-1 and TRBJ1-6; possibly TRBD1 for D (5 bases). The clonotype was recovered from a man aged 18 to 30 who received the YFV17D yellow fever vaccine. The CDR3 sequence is CSARARGGSPLHF. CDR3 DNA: TGCAGTGCCCGGGCCCGCGGGGGATCACCCCTCCACTTT.